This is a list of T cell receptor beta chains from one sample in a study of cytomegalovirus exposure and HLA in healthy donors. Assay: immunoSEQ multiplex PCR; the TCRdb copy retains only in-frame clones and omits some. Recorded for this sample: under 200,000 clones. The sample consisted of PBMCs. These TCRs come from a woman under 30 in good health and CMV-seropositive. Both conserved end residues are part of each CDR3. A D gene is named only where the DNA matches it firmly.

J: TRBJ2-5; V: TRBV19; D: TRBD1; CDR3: CASSIAIPGQGSATQYF; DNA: TGTGCCAGTAGTATAGCAATTCCGGGACAGGGTTCAGCGACCCAGTACTTC
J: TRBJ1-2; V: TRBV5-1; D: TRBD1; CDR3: CASSSIPTGPNYGYTF; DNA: TGCGCCAGCAGCTCGATACCGACAGGGCCGAACTATGGCTACACCTTC
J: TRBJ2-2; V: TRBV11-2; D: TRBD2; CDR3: CATRREEKSRAGELFF; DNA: TGTGCCACCCGGCGGGAGGAAAAAAGTAGGGCCGGGGAGCTGTTTTTT
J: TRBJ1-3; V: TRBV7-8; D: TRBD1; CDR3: CASSLTGNGNTIYF; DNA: TGTGCCAGCAGCTTGACAGGGAACGGAAACACCATATATTTT
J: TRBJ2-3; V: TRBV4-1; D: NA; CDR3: CASSLYSRTDTQYF; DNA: TGCGCCAGCAGCCTATACAGCCGCACAGATACGCAGTATTTT
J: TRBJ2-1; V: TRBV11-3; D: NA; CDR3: CASSQGVGSQFYNEQFF; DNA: TGTGCCAGCAGCCAAGGGGTGGGGTCCCAATTCTACAATGAGCAGTTCTTC
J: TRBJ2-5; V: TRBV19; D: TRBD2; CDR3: CASSIVAGGPGWETQYF; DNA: TGTGCCAGTAGTATAGTAGCGGGGGGGCCTGGATGGGAGACCCAGTACTTC
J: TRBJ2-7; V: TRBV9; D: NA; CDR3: CASSVGPSELSYEQYF; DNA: TGTGCCAGCAGCGTAGGCCCTAGCGAGCTATCCTACGAGCAGTACTTC
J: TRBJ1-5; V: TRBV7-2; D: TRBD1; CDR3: CASSLDRGQQPQHF; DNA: TGTGCCAGCAGCTTAGACAGGGGGCAACAGCCCCAGCATTTT
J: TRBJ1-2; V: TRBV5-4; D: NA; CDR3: CASSLDQTGGYTF; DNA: TGTGCCAGCAGCTTGGATCAGACAGGCGGCTACACCTTC
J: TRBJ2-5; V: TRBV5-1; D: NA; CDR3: CASSLVTGQETQYF; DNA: TGCGCCAGCAGCTTGGTTACAGGCCAAGAGACCCAGTACTTC
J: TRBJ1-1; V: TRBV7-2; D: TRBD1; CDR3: CASSPNRGTEAFF; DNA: TGTGCCAGCAGCCCTAACAGGGGCACTGAAGCTTTCTTT
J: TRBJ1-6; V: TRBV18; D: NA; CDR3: CASSPAADYNSPLHF; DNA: TGTGCCAGCTCACCGGCGGCAGACTATAATTCACCCCTCCACTTT
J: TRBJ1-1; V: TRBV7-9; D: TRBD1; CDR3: CASSRTGTEAFF; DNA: TGTGCCAGCAGCCGGACAGGGACTGAAGCTTTCTTT
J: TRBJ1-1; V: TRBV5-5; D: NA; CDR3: CASSYVVAGRTEAFF; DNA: TGTGCCAGCAGCTACGTGGTGGCAGGGCGCACTGAAGCTTTCTTT
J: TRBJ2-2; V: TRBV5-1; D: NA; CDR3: CASSLDRGKLFF; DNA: TGCGCCAGCAGCTTGGATAGGGGGAAGCTGTTTTTT